The T cell receptor beta chain described here comes from a study of T cells in Graves' hyperthyroidism and ophthalmopathy. This clonotype was seen repeatedly, ten times or more. Its antigen is unidentified. Study-wide findings and caveats: Prediction of ophthalmopathy progression came a median about 6 months pre-onset.

Exclusion criteria comprised uncontrolled infection, other autoimmune disease, pregnancy or lactation. Clinical symptoms, serum thyroxine, TRAb, thyroid ultrasound and orbital computed tomography informed diagnoses. Amplification of TCR beta CDR3 regions was performed using RNA transcripts as template. TCR CDR3 underwent first-round RT-PCR with the HTBI primer set. Each CDR3 protein gets one entry after TCRdb re-called the multiplex PCR reads with MiXCR. The data hold about 400,000 distinct CDR3 sequences, with about 16% observed a single time. The CDR3 covers 14 residues. The germline gives CDR1 SGHRS, CDR2 YFSETQ. J lost 8 bases, V lost 3 bases, and 8 bases had no gene match.

This clonotype was sampled from a woman in her sixties with Graves' ophthalmopathy. The sample comprised blood. The gene calls are TRBV5-1 and TRBJ2-1, with 7 bases identical to TRBD2. CDR3 sequence: CASSSQAGRDEQFF. CDR3 DNA: TGCGCCAGCAGCTCTCAAGCGGGAAGGGATGAGCAGTTCTTC. The whole variable domain, filled in from reference TRBV5-1 and TRBJ2-1, reads KAGVTQTPRYLIKTRGQQVTLSCSPISGHRSVSWYQQTPGQGLQFLFEYFSETQRNKGNFPGRFSGRQFSNSRSEMNVSTLELGDSALYLCASSSQAGRDEQFFGPGTRLTVL.